The T cell receptor (beta chain) under discussion was sequenced for a study of cytotoxic CD8 clonotypes in ibrutinib-treated CLL. CDR3 length: 16 amino acids. The germline gives CDR1 MNHEY, CDR2 SMNVEV (reference sequence). V was pared by 5 bases and J by 4 bases, with 10 bases of the junction left unmatched. Assay used: immunoSEQ multiplex PCR; TCRdb lists only in-frame clones, some missing. The sample holds roughly 250,000 clones; about three quarters are singletons and the top ten take approximately 15%. V is TRBV27 and J is TRBJ2-3, with 9 bases identical to TRBD2. The input for sequencing was PBMCs, taken after 24 months of ibrutinib treatment. The receptor comes from a human donor with chronic lymphocytic leukemia. The CDR3 region is CASSGTWREGPDTQYF. DNA of the CDR3: TGTGCCAGCAGTGGAACATGGCGGGAGGGCCCAGATACGCAGTATTTT.